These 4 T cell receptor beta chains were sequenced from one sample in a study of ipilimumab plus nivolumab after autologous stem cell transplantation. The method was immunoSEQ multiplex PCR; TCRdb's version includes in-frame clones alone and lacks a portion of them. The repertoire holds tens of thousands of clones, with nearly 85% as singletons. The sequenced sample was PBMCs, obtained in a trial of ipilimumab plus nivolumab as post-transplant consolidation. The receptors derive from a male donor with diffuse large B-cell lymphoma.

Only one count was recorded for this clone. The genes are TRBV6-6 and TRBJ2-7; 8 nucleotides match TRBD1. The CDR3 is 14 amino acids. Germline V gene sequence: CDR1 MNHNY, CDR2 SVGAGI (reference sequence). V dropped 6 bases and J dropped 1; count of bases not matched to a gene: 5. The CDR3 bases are TGTGCCAGCAGGGGGCAGGGGGCTTCCTACGAGCAGTACTTC. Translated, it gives CASRGQGASYEQYF.

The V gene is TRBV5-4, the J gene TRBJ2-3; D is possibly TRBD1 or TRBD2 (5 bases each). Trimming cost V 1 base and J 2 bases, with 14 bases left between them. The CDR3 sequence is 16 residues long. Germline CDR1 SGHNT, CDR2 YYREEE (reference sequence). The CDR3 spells CASSLPTGPITDTQYF. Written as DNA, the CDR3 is TGTGCCAGCAGCTTGCCCACGGGACCAATCACAGATACGCAGTATTTT.

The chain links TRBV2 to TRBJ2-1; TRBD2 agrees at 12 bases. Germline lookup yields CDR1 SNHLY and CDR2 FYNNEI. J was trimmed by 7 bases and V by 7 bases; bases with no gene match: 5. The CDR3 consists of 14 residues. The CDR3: CASTWLAGGNEQFF. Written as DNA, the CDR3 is TGTGCCAGCACCTGGCTAGCGGGGGGGAATGAGCAGTTCTTC.

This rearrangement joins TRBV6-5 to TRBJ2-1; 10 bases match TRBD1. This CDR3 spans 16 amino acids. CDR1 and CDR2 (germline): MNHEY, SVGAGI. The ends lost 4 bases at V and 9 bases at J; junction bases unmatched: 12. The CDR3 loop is CASSLGWATGGREQFF. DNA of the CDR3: TGTGCCAGCAGTTTAGGGTGGGCGACAGGGGGCCGTGAGCAGTTCTTC.